This TCR beta chain was recovered during a study of cytomegalovirus exposure and HLA in healthy donors. Findings of the study overall: In a later analysis, TCR association rates varied by HLA locus: DRB1 most, HLA-C fewest.

The table lists this clone with a count of one. Its antigen remains unknown. The CDR3 runs 14 residues. V gave up 3 bases and J gave up 1 base, with 9 bases separating them. Looked up from germline, CDR1 is LNHDA and CDR2 is SQIVND (reference sequence). 13 Jbeta primers and 60 Vbeta primers were used for the PCR. Some clones are missing from TCRdb's copy, which holds only in-frame ones; the method was immunoSEQ multiplex PCR. Altogether around 120,000 clones are present, about three quarters being singletons, with the ten largest covering 2.5% to 3.5%. This chain joins TRBV19 and TRBJ2-5, with D maybe TRBD1 (5 bases). The receptor was isolated from a woman in her thirties or forties in good health and CMV-seropositive. Sequenced input: PBMCs. The CDR3 protein is CASSIVDSQETQYF. CDR3 sequence (DNA): TGTGCCAGTAGTATCGTCGACAGCCAAGAGACCCAGTACTTC.